The 6 T cell receptor beta chains presented below share a single source sample, sequenced in a study of T-cell reconstitution after alpha-beta-depleted transplantation in children. Unique molecular identifiers featured in how the TCRbeta library was prepared. One entry per CDR3 protein results from TCRdb running MiXCR on the PCR reads. The data hold about 290,000 distinct CDR3 sequences, with roughly 8.2% observed a single time. Study results and limitations: T-cell counts and diversity at one year post-transplant came mainly from newly produced T cells.

No antigen is known for these receptors. Sequenced material: peripheral blood, taken 360 days after TCRalphabeta/CD19-depleted stem cell transplant. The receptor source for this set is a female patient aged 2-9 years who had a stem cell transplant for Fanconi anemia, so the T cells may come from the graft donor.

This clonotype was counted ten times or more. This chain connects TRBV5-1 to TRBJ2-4, with 9 bases identical to TRBD1. Per germline, CDR1 SGHRS and CDR2 YFSETQ. The V segment lost 0 bases and the J segment 7 bases; nucleotides outside the gene matches: 2. The CDR3 is 14 residues long. The DNA of the CDR3 is TGCGCCAGCAGCTTGGGGACAGGGGTGAACATTCAGTACTTC. Translating gives CASSLGTGVNIQYF.

This clonotype was seen more than once but under ten times. V is TRBV12-3 or TRBV12-4 and J is TRBJ1-2, with D possibly TRBD1 on 5 matching bases. The CDR3 has 12 residues. Trimming took 3 bases from V and 6 from J, leaving 8 bases between them. The CDR3 spells CASSLGGDGYTF. The CDR3 nucleotides are TGTGCCAGCAGTTTGGGGGGGGATGGCTACACCTTC.

The chain carries TRBV6-2 or TRBV6-3 and TRBJ2-1; TRBD2 agrees at 11 bases. The V gene's germline CDR1 is MNHEY and CDR2 SVGEGT. This CDR3 is built from 18 residues. The V segment lost 2 bases and the J segment 3 bases; nucleotides outside the gene matches: 9. The CDR3 spells CASSYLLLAGGFYNEQFF. The CDR3 coding sequence is TGTGCCAGCAGTTACCTCCTTTTAGCGGGAGGGTTCTACAATGAGCAGTTCTTC.

The table lists this clonotype with many counts. This chain connects TRBV7-2 to TRBJ2-4, with D perhaps matching TRBD2 (6 bases). Germline CDR1 reads SGHTA; CDR2 reads FQGNSA. V dropped 2 bases and J dropped 8 bases, with 13 bases sitting between them. The CDR3 runs 14 residues. CDR3 in amino acids: CASSLRGTLDIQYF. The DNA for the CDR3 is TGTGCCAGCAGCTTACGGGGGACGTTAGACATTCAGTACTTC.

The sample holds many counts of this clonotype. This chain uses TRBV15 with TRBJ2-7; 9 positions match TRBD2. Germline lookup yields CDR1 LNHNV and CDR2 YYDKDF (reference sequence). The CDR3 is 15 amino acids. The trim removed 4 bases at V and 6 bases at J, leaving 10 bases unmatched. For the CDR3, the DNA is TGTGCCACCAGCACCTTAGCGGGGGCCCTGCCCGAGCAGTACGTC. Protein sequence: CATSTLAGALPEQYV.

This clonotype has only a few counts. The CDR3 sequence: CASSVGDTLTEAFF. The CDR3 DNA is TGTGCCAGCAGTGTGGGTGATACCCTCACTGAAGCTTTCTTT. This chain uses TRBV6-1 with TRBJ1-1; D ambiguous. Trimming pared 4 bases from V and 4 bases from J, leaving 13 bases between. The CDR3 consists of 14 residues. Looked up from germline, CDR1 is MNHNS and CDR2 is SASEGT.